Listed below are T cell receptor beta chains from one sample, sequenced in a study of cytomegalovirus exposure and HLA in healthy donors. Clones were read by immunoSEQ multiplex PCR, and TCRdb kept only the in-frame ones, dropping some. This table holds over 120,000 clones, about 80% found once. Sequences were obtained from PBMCs. These receptors were taken from a woman aged 18-30 years in good health and CMV-seropositive. CDR3s include the opening cysteine and the closing phenylalanine or tryptophan. A D gene is named only where the DNA matches it firmly. Some rows mark clone size as missing; the rest say once, few, many or name a class of expanded clone.

CDR3 length	clone size	D gene	V gene	J gene	CDR3 DNA	CDR3 protein
16	.	TRBD2	TRBV5-1	TRBJ2-3	TGCGCCAGCAGCTTGCCCGGGGGGGCCGGCACAGATACGCAGTATTTT	CASSLPGGAGTDTQYF
15	.	TRBD1	TRBV7-9	TRBJ2-1	TGTGCCAGCAGCCCCGGTCGACAGGGGGCAAATGAGCAGTTCTTC	CASSPGRQGANEQFF
15	.	TRBD1	TRBV13	TRBJ1-2	TGTGCCAGCAGCTTGGGAGGACAGGGACCGCGCGGCTACACCTTC	CASSLGGQGPRGYTF
15	.	.	TRBV19	TRBJ1-1	TGTGCCAGTAGTATAGCTTCAGGGATGGGTACTGAAGCTTTCTTT	CASSIASGMGTEAFF
15	few	TRBD1	TRBV15	TRBJ2-7	TGTGCCACCAGCAGAGACATGGGACAGGCCTACGAGCAGTACTTC	CATSRDMGQAYEQYF
15	.	.	TRBV6-5	TRBJ2-7	TGTGCCAGCAGTCTGATAGGAAACAGGGTCGACGAGCAGTACTTC	CASSLIGNRVDEQYF
14	.	.	TRBV6-6	TRBJ1-6	TGTGCCAGCAGTTACTTGGCCAGGGATTCACCCCTCCACTTT	CASSYLARDSPLHF
15	.	TRBD1	TRBV7-2	TRBJ1-2	TGTGCCAGCAGCTTGACCCGGGACAGTAACTATGGCTACACCTTC	CASSLTRDSNYGYTF
14	.	TRBD2	TRBV6-6	TRBJ2-1	TGTGCCAGCTCGCACGGGACTAGCGGCTTGGAGCAGTTCTTC	CASSHGTSGLEQFF
15	.	TRBD1	TRBV5-1	TRBJ1-2	TGCGCCAGCAGCTTGGGAACTGGGACAGGGTATGGCTACACCTTC	CASSLGTGTGYGYTF
14	.	.	TRBV15	TRBJ1-2	TGTGCCACCAGCAGAGGCGACAGGAACTATGGCTACACCTTC	CATSRGDRNYGYTF
15	few	.	TRBV7-2	TRBJ1-5	TGTGCCAGCAGCTTAGCGGCGGCAGACAATCAGCCCCAGCATTTT	CASSLAAADNQPQHF
17	.	TRBD2	TRBV5-4	TRBJ2-3	TGTGCCAGCAGCCCCGGGACTAGCGGGAGAAACACAGATACGCAGTATTTT	CASSPGTSGRNTDTQYF
14	once	.	TRBV5-6	TRBJ1-2	TGTGCCAGCAGCTTGGGAGGCGGGGACTATGGCTACACCTTC	CASSLGGGDYGYTF
16	.	.	TRBV19	TRBJ2-1	TGTGCCAGTAGTCCCACACAGGGCTTGAGGGGCAATGAGCAGTTCTTC	CASSPTQGLRGNEQFF
13	.	.	TRBV28	TRBJ1-1	TGTGCCATCAGTTTAAACAGGATGGCTGAAGCTTTCTTT	CAISLNRMAEAFF
13	.	TRBD1	TRBV2	TRBJ2-5	TGTGCCAGTCTCCGGGACAGACAAGAGACCCAGTACTTC	CASLRDRQETQYF
11	few	.	TRBV19	TRBJ2-7	TGTGCCAGTCGCACAGGGACCGAGCAGTACTTC	CASRTGTEQYF
18	.	.	TRBV5-5	TRBJ1-3	TGTGCCAGCAGCCGGGGGGCACAGGGTACCCCCTCTGGAAACACCATATATTTT	CASSRGAQGTPSGNTIYF
16	once	TRBD1	TRBV5-4	TRBJ1-3	TGTGCCAGCAGCTTCGACAGGGACCACTCTGGAAACACCATATATTTT	CASSFDRDHSGNTIYF
13	few	.	TRBV19	TRBJ1-2	TGTGCCAGTTTCGACGCGGCTAACTATGGCTACACCTTC	CASFDAANYGYTF
15	.	TRBD2	TRBV5-1	TRBJ2-2	TGCGCCAGCAGGCGGGGGGGTCCGAACACCGGGGAGCTGTTTTTT	CASRRGGPNTGELFF
13	.	.	TRBV6-5	TRBJ1-5	TGTGCCAGCAGTTATAATGCTCCTGGCCCCCAGCATTTT	CASSYNAPGPQHF
12	.	.	TRBV28	TRBJ1-2	TGTGCCAGCAGCTCTCCCGGGGTAGGCTACACCTTC	CASSSPGVGYTF
15	.	TRBD1	TRBV7-8	TRBJ2-7	TGTGCCAGCAGCTTAGGATGGGACAGCTCCTACGAGCAGTACTTC	CASSLGWDSSYEQYF
18	.	TRBD1	TRBV5-4	TRBJ2-3	TGTGCCAGCAGCAAACCGGGACAGGGAATTCTCCGCACAGATACGCAGTATTTT	CASSKPGQGILRTDTQYF
14	.	TRBD1	TRBV30	TRBJ1-2	TGTGCCTGGAGTCCGGGACAGGGCCCCCTCGGCTACACCTTC	CAWSPGQGPLGYTF
14	.	.	TRBV28	TRBJ2-7	TGTGCCAGCAGTCACCGGGACAAAACATACGAGCAGTACTTC	CASSHRDKTYEQYF